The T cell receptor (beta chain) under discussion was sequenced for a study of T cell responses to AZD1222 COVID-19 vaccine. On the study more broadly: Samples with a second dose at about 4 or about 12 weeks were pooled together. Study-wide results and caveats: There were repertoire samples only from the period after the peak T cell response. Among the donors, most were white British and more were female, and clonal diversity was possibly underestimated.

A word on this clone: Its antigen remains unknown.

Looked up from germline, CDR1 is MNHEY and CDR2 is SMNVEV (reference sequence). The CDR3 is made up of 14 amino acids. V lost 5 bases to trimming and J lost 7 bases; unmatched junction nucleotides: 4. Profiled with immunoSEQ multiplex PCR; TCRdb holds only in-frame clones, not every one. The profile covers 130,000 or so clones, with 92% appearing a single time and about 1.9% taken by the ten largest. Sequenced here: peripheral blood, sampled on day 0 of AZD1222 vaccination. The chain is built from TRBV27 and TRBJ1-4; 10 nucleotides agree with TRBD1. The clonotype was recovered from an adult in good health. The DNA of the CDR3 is TGTGCCAGCAGTAGACAGGGGGCCGGTGAAAAACTGTTTTTT. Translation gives CASSRQGAGEKLFF.